This T cell receptor beta chain was recorded in a study of CD8 T cells in ankylosing spondylitis. This clonotype was found many times. Germline and junction disagree at one end, which may indicate a read error. Quantitative 5'-RACE was performed with molecular barcodes, and it yielded the TCR beta libraries. MiXCR was run by TCRdb on the 5' RACE reads, yielding one entry per CDR3 protein. The table shows fewer than 200,000 distinct CDR3 sequences, with around a sixth occurring only once. This CDR3 is 15 amino acids long. Germline V gene sequence: CDR1 LGHDT, CDR2 YNNKEL (reference sequence). Sequences were obtained from blood, either unsorted or a sorted T cell fraction (not recorded which). V gene TRBV3-1 combines with J gene TRBJ2-4; D remains ambiguous. This receptor was obtained from a male donor between 10 and 30 years old with ankylosing spondylitis or in good health (not recorded which). The CDR3: CASSQGRVVKNIQYF. The CDR3 DNA reads TGTGCCAGCAGCCAAGGTCGGGTTGTCAAAAATATTCAGTACTTC. Together with reference TRBV3-1 and TRBJ2-4, the CDR3 gives the full variable domain: DTAVSQTPKYLVTQMGNDKSIKCEQNLGHDTMYWYKQDSKKFLKIMFSYNNKELIINETVPNRFSPKSPDKAHLNLHINSLELGDSAVYFCASSQGRVVKNIQYFGAGTRLSVL.